A selection of T cell receptor beta chains follows, all from one sample in a study of shared clonotypes between healthy human individuals. Sequencing was performed with immunoSEQ multiplex PCR; in TCRdb, only in-frame clones are kept and a portion is missing. Here the sample spans roughly 1 million clones, about 75% being singletons. Sequencing was done on a sample of memory CD4+ T cells sorted from blood. Receptors were obtained from a man between 18 and 29 years old in good health. CDR3s include the opening cysteine and the closing phenylalanine or tryptophan.

v_call,j_call,cdr3_aa
TRBV15,TRBJ2-7,CATSRGTQGARHF
TRBV6-1,TRBJ1-3,CATQKQVSGNTIYF
TRBV5-6,TRBJ1-6,CASSRDRGNSPLHF
TRBV30,TRBJ1-1,CAWTLNTEAFF
TRBV18,TRBJ1-6,CASTQENNSPLHF
TRBV20-1,TRBJ2-7,CSAPPDDEQYF
TRBV29-1,TRBJ2-3,CSDYTATDTQYF
TRBV2,TRBJ1-2,CASSEVSGNFYTF
TRBV7-9,TRBJ1-4,CASSLATGGAHEKLFF
TRBV5-4,TRBJ2-2,CASSLKGSGSAGELFF
TRBV11-3,TRBJ2-1,CASSTQAGFLDNEQFF
TRBV6-6,TRBJ1-5,CASSRQGGQPQHF
TRBV7-6,TRBJ2-7,CASSETGFPVGEQYF
TRBV7-2,TRBJ2-3,CASSSRLAGGPDTQYF
TRBV7-2,TRBJ2-2,CASSTMGQGPGELFF
TRBV5-1,TRBJ1-2,CASSPDNLYGYTF
TRBV4-1,TRBJ1-4,CASSQGTGTENEKLFF